This is a list of T cell receptor beta chains from one sample in a study of cytomegalovirus exposure and HLA in healthy donors. Assay used: immunoSEQ multiplex PCR; TCRdb lists only in-frame clones, some missing. The sample lists about 90,000 clones, roughly 84% occurring once. The specimen sequenced was PBMCs. Receptors originate from a man aged 18 to 30 in good health and CMV-seronegative. Each CDR3 is given with its conserved first and last residue. A D gene is named only where the DNA matches it firmly. Part of the rows lack a size; the others show once, few, many or a class for expanded clones.

d_gene: -; abundance: once; j_gene: TRBJ2-3; v_gene: TRBV7-9; CDR3aa: CASVRGSFFTDTQYF; CDR3nt: TGTGCCAGCGTGAGGGGGTCCTTTTTCACAGATACGCAGTATTTT
d_gene: TRBD2; abundance: -; j_gene: TRBJ2-1; v_gene: TRBV14; CDR3aa: CASSQEITSGRGNEQFF; CDR3nt: TGTGCCAGCAGCCAAGAAATAACTAGCGGGAGGGGCAATGAGCAGTTCTTC
d_gene: -; abundance: -; j_gene: TRBJ1-2; v_gene: TRBV7-2; CDR3aa: CASSLGHDYGYTF; CDR3nt: TGTGCCAGCAGCTTGGGACACGACTATGGCTACACCTTC
d_gene: -; abundance: -; j_gene: TRBJ1-1; v_gene: TRBV30; CDR3aa: CAWTSTPSTEAFF; CDR3nt: TGTGCCTGGACCTCGACACCCTCCACTGAAGCTTTCTTT
d_gene: -; abundance: once; j_gene: TRBJ1-1; v_gene: TRBV10-3; CDR3aa: CAISDPGWNTEAFF; CDR3nt: TGTGCCATCAGTGATCCGGGGTGGAACACTGAAGCTTTCTTT
d_gene: TRBD1; abundance: -; j_gene: TRBJ1-6; v_gene: TRBV7-6; CDR3aa: CASSYRDSSYNSPLHF; CDR3nt: TGTGCCAGCAGCTACAGGGACAGCTCCTATAATTCACCCCTCCACTTT
d_gene: TRBD2; abundance: -; j_gene: TRBJ2-1; v_gene: TRBV9; CDR3aa: CASSPRLAGYNEQFF; CDR3nt: TGTGCCAGCAGCCCAAGACTAGCGGGTTACAATGAGCAGTTCTTC
d_gene: TRBD2; abundance: -; j_gene: TRBJ2-7; v_gene: TRBV7-9; CDR3aa: CASSSTSGRIYEQYF; CDR3nt: TGTGCCAGCAGCTCCACTAGCGGGAGGATCTACGAGCAGTACTTC
d_gene: -; abundance: -; j_gene: TRBJ1-6; v_gene: TRBV7-2; CDR3aa: CASARTDNSPLHF; CDR3nt: TGTGCCAGCGCCAGGACAGATAATTCACCCCTCCACTTT
d_gene: -; abundance: -; j_gene: TRBJ1-2; v_gene: TRBV9; CDR3aa: CASSPRGGLYGYTF; CDR3nt: TGTGCCAGCAGCCCACGGGGAGGGCTTTACGGCTACACCTTC
d_gene: -; abundance: -; j_gene: TRBJ1-4; v_gene: TRBV7-9; CDR3aa: CASSLVWEELFF; CDR3nt: TGTGCCAGCAGCTTAGTATGGGAGGAACTGTTTTTT
d_gene: -; abundance: -; j_gene: TRBJ1-1; v_gene: TRBV5-4; CDR3aa: CASSLIGGAVTEAFF; CDR3nt: TGTGCCAGCAGCCTCATAGGGGGGGCTGTCACTGAAGCTTTCTTT
d_gene: TRBD1; abundance: -; j_gene: TRBJ1-5; v_gene: TRBV6-5; CDR3aa: CASSLTGNQPQHF; CDR3nt: TGTGCCAGCAGCCTGACAGGGAATCAGCCCCAGCATTTT
d_gene: -; abundance: -; j_gene: TRBJ1-1; v_gene: TRBV15; CDR3aa: CATSRDRAGNTEAFF; CDR3nt: TGTGCCACCAGCAGAGATCGTGCGGGGAACACTGAAGCTTTCTTT
d_gene: -; abundance: -; j_gene: TRBJ1-2; v_gene: TRBV2; CDR3aa: CASSAQPGGLGYGYTF; CDR3nt: TGTGCCAGCAGTGCCCAGCCGGGCGGGCTGGGTTATGGCTACACCTTC
d_gene: TRBD2; abundance: -; j_gene: TRBJ2-2; v_gene: TRBV7-9; CDR3aa: CASTMGLAGPGELFF; CDR3nt: TGTGCCAGCACCATGGGACTAGCGGGACCCGGGGAGCTGTTTTTT
d_gene: -; abundance: once; j_gene: TRBJ1-2; v_gene: TRBV7-9; CDR3aa: CASSLAGGGLSGYTF; CDR3nt: TGTGCCAGCAGCTTAGCGGGAGGGGGGCTAAGCGGCTACACCTTC
d_gene: -; abundance: -; j_gene: TRBJ2-7; v_gene: TRBV7-9; CDR3aa: CASMDRQNESSYEQYF; CDR3nt: TGTGCCAGCATGGACAGACAAAACGAAAGCTCCTACGAGCAGTACTTC
d_gene: TRBD1; abundance: -; j_gene: TRBJ2-7; v_gene: TRBV6-1; CDR3aa: CASIRGTSSYEQYF; CDR3nt: TGTGCCAGCATCAGGGGGACCAGCTCCTACGAGCAGTACTTC
d_gene: -; abundance: -; j_gene: TRBJ2-2; v_gene: TRBV27; CDR3aa: CASSPLRGSGELFF; CDR3nt: TGTGCCAGCAGCCCCCTCCGGGGGAGCGGGGAGCTGTTTTTT
d_gene: -; abundance: -; j_gene: TRBJ1-5; v_gene: TRBV9; CDR3aa: CASSRGYSNQPQHF; CDR3nt: TGTGCCAGCAGCAGGGGATATAGCAATCAGCCCCAGCATTTT
d_gene: -; abundance: -; j_gene: TRBJ1-3; v_gene: TRBV4-1; CDR3aa: CASSLGTLSGNTIYF; CDR3nt: TGCGCCAGCAGCCTCGGGACACTCTCTGGAAACACCATATATTTT
d_gene: TRBD1; abundance: -; j_gene: TRBJ2-7; v_gene: TRBV6-5; CDR3aa: CATRGSGQGSYEQYF; CDR3nt: TGTGCCACGCGGGGTTCGGGACAGGGGTCCTACGAGCAGTACTTC
d_gene: TRBD2; abundance: -; j_gene: TRBJ2-2; v_gene: TRBV10-1; CDR3aa: CASSPAGTNTGELFF; CDR3nt: TGCGCCAGCAGTCCAGCGGGAACGAACACCGGGGAGCTGTTTTTT
d_gene: TRBD1; abundance: -; j_gene: TRBJ2-5; v_gene: TRBV6-5; CDR3aa: CASSWGQFKTQYF; CDR3nt: TGTGCCAGCAGTTGGGGACAGTTTAAGACCCAGTACTTC
d_gene: -; abundance: -; j_gene: TRBJ1-4; v_gene: TRBV2; CDR3aa: CASSERGYATNEKLFF; CDR3nt: TGTGCCAGCAGTGAAAGGGGGTATGCAACTAATGAAAAACTGTTTTTT
d_gene: -; abundance: once; j_gene: TRBJ1-1; v_gene: TRBV6-1; CDR3aa: CASRGGSTGTEAFF; CDR3nt: TGTGCCTCGCGGGGGGGGAGCACGGGCACTGAAGCTTTCTTT
d_gene: TRBD2; abundance: -; j_gene: TRBJ2-7; v_gene: TRBV9; CDR3aa: CASSPRSGRLYEQYF; CDR3nt: TGTGCCAGCAGCCCCCGTAGCGGGAGACTCTACGAGCAGTACTTC
d_gene: -; abundance: -; j_gene: TRBJ2-3; v_gene: TRBV6-5; CDR3aa: CASSRDTDTQYF; CDR3nt: TGTGCCAGCTCGAGGGACACAGATACGCAGTATTTT
d_gene: TRBD2; abundance: -; j_gene: TRBJ2-3; v_gene: TRBV2; CDR3aa: CASSAGLAGGPPTDTQYF; CDR3nt: TGTGCCAGCAGTGCCGGACTAGCGGGAGGTCCCCCCACAGATACGCAGTATTTT
d_gene: TRBD1; abundance: -; j_gene: TRBJ1-2; v_gene: TRBV5-1; CDR3aa: CASSLDRGGYGYTF; CDR3nt: TGCGCCAGCAGCTTGGACAGGGGGGGATATGGCTACACCTTC
d_gene: -; abundance: once; j_gene: TRBJ1-4; v_gene: TRBV7-9; CDR3aa: CASSLEPATNEKLFF; CDR3nt: TGTGCCAGCAGCTTAGAGCCTGCAACTAATGAAAAACTGTTTTTT
d_gene: -; abundance: -; j_gene: TRBJ1-1; v_gene: TRBV11-2; CDR3aa: CASSERQLLLYTEAFF; CDR3nt: TGTGCCAGCAGCGAAAGACAGTTACTGTTGTACACTGAAGCTTTCTTT
d_gene: -; abundance: -; j_gene: TRBJ2-7; v_gene: TRBV19; CDR3aa: CASSIGTGSSYEQYF; CDR3nt: TGTGCCAGTAGTATAGGCACAGGGAGCTCCTACGAGCAGTACTTC
d_gene: -; abundance: once; j_gene: TRBJ1-5; v_gene: TRBV7-2; CDR3aa: CASSLGQGGNNQPQHF; CDR3nt: TGTGCCAGCAGCTTAGGCCAGGGAGGAAACAATCAGCCCCAGCATTTT
d_gene: TRBD2; abundance: -; j_gene: TRBJ2-7; v_gene: TRBV10-3; CDR3aa: CAISESYAGGRGSYEQYF; CDR3nt: TGTGCCATCAGTGAGTCATATGCGGGCGGGAGGGGGTCCTACGAGCAGTACTTC
d_gene: -; abundance: -; j_gene: TRBJ1-1; v_gene: TRBV9; CDR3aa: CASSVERTPNTEAFF; CDR3nt: TGTGCCAGCAGCGTAGAACGGACACCGAACACTGAAGCTTTCTTT
d_gene: -; abundance: -; j_gene: TRBJ2-7; v_gene: TRBV9; CDR3aa: CASSVAGSGPYEQYF; CDR3nt: TGTGCCAGCAGCGTAGCGGGTAGCGGTCCCTACGAGCAGTACTTC
d_gene: -; abundance: -; j_gene: TRBJ1-3; v_gene: TRBV29-1; CDR3aa: CSVGGGSSSGNTIYF; CDR3nt: TGCAGCGTTGGTGGAGGGAGCAGCTCTGGAAACACCATATATTTT
d_gene: -; abundance: -; j_gene: TRBJ2-7; v_gene: TRBV5-6; CDR3aa: CASSWTVFRDEQYF; CDR3nt: TGTGCCAGCAGCTGGACCGTTTTCAGGGACGAGCAGTACTTC
d_gene: TRBD2; abundance: -; j_gene: TRBJ2-1; v_gene: TRBV6-5; CDR3aa: CASSSGIGFREQFF; CDR3nt: TGTGCCAGCAGTAGCGGGATTGGTTTTCGGGAGCAGTTCTTC
d_gene: TRBD1; abundance: -; j_gene: TRBJ2-7; v_gene: TRBV27; CDR3aa: CASSGTGVYEQYF; CDR3nt: TGTGCCAGCAGCGGGACAGGCGTCTACGAGCAGTACTTC